These T cell receptor beta chains were read from a single sample in a study of T cell repertoires in cytomegalovirus infection. TCRdb recomputed calls from the reads with MiXCR, one row per CDR3 protein. This sample has about 920,000 distinct CDR3 sequences, with roughly 30% found just once. These receptors' antigens are unknown. The material sequenced was cultured CD8+ T cells from PBMCs, taken from culture after CMV antigen stimulation. The origin of the receptors is a human donor in good health (CMV status not recorded). Some clones in this sample may be carry-over from other donors' samples. The CDR3 runs from the conserved cysteine through the conserved F or W. A D gene is named only where the DNA matches it firmly. Only some rows state a clone size, as once, few, many or a class for expanded clones.

V gene,clone size,D gene,J gene,CDR3 protein,CDR3 DNA
TRBV27,few,NA,TRBJ1-1,CASSLSGGSGTEAFF,TGTGCCAGCAGTTTATCGGGGGGCTCCGGTACTGAAGCTTTCTTT
TRBV11-2,few,NA,TRBJ2-1,CASSFPPRGPPREQFF,TGTGCCAGCAGCTTCCCCCCGAGGGGACCACCAAGGGAGCAGTTCTTC
TRBV29-1,few,NA,TRBJ1-2,CSVDPGRGYTF,TGCAGCGTTGATCCGGGGAGGGGCTACACCTTC
TRBV7-2,many,NA,TRBJ2-2,CASTPRTGELFF,TGTGCCAGCACCCCGAGGACCGGGGAGCTGTTTTTT
TRBV6-5,NA,NA,TRBJ1-2,CASSPGSLPGYTF,TGTGCCAGCAGTCCGGGATCGCTCCCTGGCTACACCTTC
TRBV19,few,NA,TRBJ2-2,CASSTLGRGDTGELFF,TGTGCCAGTAGTACTCTGGGAAGGGGGGACACCGGGGAGCTGTTTTTT
TRBV7-2,many,NA,TRBJ2-5,CASSLVGGYQETQYF,TGTGCCAGCAGCTTAGTGGGGGGCTACCAAGAGACCCAGTACTTC
TRBV6-5,few,TRBD1,TRBJ1-1,CASSSSGGSGTEAFF,TGTGCCAGCAGTTCGTCAGGGGGCTCGGGAACTGAAGCTTTCTTT
TRBV12-5,NA,NA,TRBJ1-1,CASGAGARNTEAFF,TGTGCTAGTGGGGCAGGGGCTCGGAACACTGAAGCTTTCTTT
TRBV3-1,NA,TRBD2,TRBJ2-3,CASSQDWLSGGAGGTQYF,TGTGCCAGCAGCCAAGATTGGCTTAGCGGGGGGGCCGGGGGTACGCAGTATTTT
TRBV5-1,NA,TRBD2,TRBJ2-2,CASSELSGGAGELFF,TGCGCCAGCAGCGAACTTAGCGGGGGGGCCGGGGAGCTGTTTTTT
TRBV5-4,few,NA,TRBJ1-6,CASSVDGQPLHF,TGTGCCAGCAGCGTTGATGGCCAGCCCCTCCACTTT
TRBV6-5,many,TRBD2,TRBJ2-1,CASSSGGGTNEQFF,TGTGCCAGCAGTTCGGGGGGAGGAACCAATGAGCAGTTCTTC
TRBV6-5,NA,NA,TRBJ1-6,CASSYSVPLYNSPLHF,TGTGCCAGCAGTTACTCGGTTCCATTGTATAATTCACCCCTCCACTTT
TRBV11-2,NA,TRBD1,TRBJ2-3,CASSLVRGREDTQYF,TGTGCCAGCAGCTTAGTTAGGGGGCGCGAAGATACGCAGTATTTT
TRBV7-2,many,NA,TRBJ1-4,CASSFGGPGMREKLFF,TGTGCCAGCAGCTTTGGGGGACCAGGGATGAGAGAAAAACTGTTTTTT
TRBV12-3/TRBV12-4,few,NA,TRBJ1-2,CASSKVVNYGYTF,TGTGCCAGCAGCAAAGTGGTTAACTATGGCTACACCTTC
TRBV6-2/TRBV6-3,NA,NA,TRBJ2-3,CASSYVLGGDTQYF,TGTGCCAGCAGTTACGTTTTGGGGGGAGATACGCAGTATTTT
TRBV5-6,NA,NA,TRBJ2-2,CASSLEGDYTGELFF,TGTGCCAGCAGCTTGGAAGGGGACTACACCGGGGAGCTGTTTTTT
TRBV4-3,NA,NA,TRBJ1-5,CASSQTRTGNQPQHF,TGCGCCAGCAGCCAGACAAGGACAGGCAATCAGCCCCAGCATTTT